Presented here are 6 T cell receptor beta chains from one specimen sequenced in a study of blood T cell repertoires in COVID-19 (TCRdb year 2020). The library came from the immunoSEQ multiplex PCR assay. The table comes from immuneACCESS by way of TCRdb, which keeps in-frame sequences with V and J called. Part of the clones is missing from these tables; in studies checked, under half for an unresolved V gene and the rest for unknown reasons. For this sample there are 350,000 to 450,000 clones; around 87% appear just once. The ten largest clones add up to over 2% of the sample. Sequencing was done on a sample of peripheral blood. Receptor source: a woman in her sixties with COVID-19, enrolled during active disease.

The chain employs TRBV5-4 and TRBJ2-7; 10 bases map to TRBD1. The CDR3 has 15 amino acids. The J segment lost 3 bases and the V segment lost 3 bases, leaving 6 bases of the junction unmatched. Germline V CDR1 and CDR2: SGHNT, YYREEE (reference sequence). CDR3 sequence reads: CASSSLRTGGYEQYF. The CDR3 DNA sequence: TGTGCCAGCAGCTCACTACGGACAGGGGGCTACGAGCAGTACTTC.

The CDR3 DNA follows: TGTGCCAGCAGCTTAGCAGGACTAGCGCCGAGGGAGACCCAGTACTTC. Translating gives CASSLAGLAPRETQYF. The chain uses TRBV11-2 and TRBJ2-5; 9 nucleotides agree with TRBD2. CDR1 and CDR2 from the germline V gene are SGHAT and FQNNGV. The junction had 8 bases not matched to a gene; V was cut back by 1 base and J by 5 bases. The CDR3 runs to 16 residues.

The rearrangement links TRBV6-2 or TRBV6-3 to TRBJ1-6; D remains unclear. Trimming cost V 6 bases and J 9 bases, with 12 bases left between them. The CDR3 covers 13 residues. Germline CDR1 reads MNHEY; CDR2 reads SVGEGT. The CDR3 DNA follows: TGTGCCAGCAGCCTTCTATTGTCTTCACCCCTCCACTTT. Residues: CASSLLLSSPLHF.

The CDR3 is CASSPGKVSTEAFF. The CDR3 DNA reads as TGTGCCAGCAGCCCAGGGAAGGTGAGCACTGAAGCTTTCTTT. V is TRBV7-8 and J is TRBJ1-1, with D perhaps TRBD1 (5 bases). Germline assignment: CDR1 SGHVS and CDR2 FQNEAQ. This CDR3 is built from 14 residues. The V gene lost 5 bases and the J gene lost 4 bases, with 14 bases spanning the gap. Combining the CDR3 with reference TRBV7-8 and TRBJ1-1 gives the whole variable domain GAGVSQSPRYKVAKRGQDVALRCDPISGHVSLFWYQQALGQGPEFLTYFQNEAQLDKSGLPSDRFFAERPEGSVSTLKIQRTQQEDSAVYLCASSPGKVSTEAFFGQGTRLTVV.

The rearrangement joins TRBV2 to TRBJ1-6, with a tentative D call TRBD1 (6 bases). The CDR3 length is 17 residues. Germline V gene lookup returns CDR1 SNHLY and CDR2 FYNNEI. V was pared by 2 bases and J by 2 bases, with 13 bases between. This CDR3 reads CASSEPLQGTYNSPLHF. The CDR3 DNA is TGTGCCAGCAGTGAACCCCTCCAGGGGACCTATAATTCACCCCTCCACTTT. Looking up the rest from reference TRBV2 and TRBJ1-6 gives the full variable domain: EPEVTQTPSHQVTQMGQEVILRCVPISNHLYFYWYRQILGQKVEFLVSFYNNEISEKSEIFDDQFSVERPDGSNFTLKIRSTKLEDSAMYFCASSEPLQGTYNSPLHFGNGTRLTVT.

The DNA for the CDR3 is TGCGGGGCCAGGGGCTCCCTCGAGCAGTACTTC. Translation gives CGARGSLEQYF. V usage is TRBV29-1 and J usage is TRBJ2-7; a possible D gene is TRBD1 (6 bases). This CDR3 is 11 amino acids long. Germline V gene sequence: CDR1 SQVTM, CDR2 ANQGSEA.